Listed here is a single T cell receptor (beta chain). The data were obtained in a study of T-cell reconstitution after alpha-beta-depleted transplantation in children. Unique molecular identifiers were used in preparing the TCRbeta library. TCRdb reanalysed the PCR reads using MiXCR and keeps one entry per CDR3 protein. The table shows some 550,000 distinct CDR3 sequences, with around 17% occurring only once. Trimming removed 4 bases from V and 8 bases from J, with 19 bases in between. The germline V gene encodes CDR1 SGHRS and CDR2 YFSETQ. The CDR3 contains 15 residues. The chain is built from TRBV5-1 and TRBJ2-1; D assignment may be TRBD1 or TRBD2 (5 bases each). The sequence was obtained from a human donor who donated a stem cell graft to a child with acute lymphoblastic leukemia. The sequencing here drew on PBMCs from the stem cell graft donor, taken from the stem cell graft. The CDR3 here is CASSARPGPPDEQFF. CDR3 coding DNA: TGCGCCAGCAGCGCCCGCCCGGGACCGCCAGATGAGCAGTTCTTC.